The clone carrying this T cell receptor beta chain was detected many times. The target antigen is unknown. These data belong to a study of T cells in Graves' hyperthyroidism and ophthalmopathy. The CDR3 extends over 15 amino acids. Germline CDR1 is DFQATT and CDR2 is SNEGSKA (reference sequence). V dropped 4 bases and J dropped 0; count of bases not matched to a gene: 8. Uncontrolled infection, other autoimmune disease, pregnancy or lactation disqualified patients from enrolment. RNA transcripts served as the template for amplifying TCR beta CDR3 regions. A set of HTBI primers served as the primers for a first-round RT-PCR of the TCR CDR3. TCRdb passed the multiplex PCR reads through MiXCR, listing each CDR3 protein once. The sample has more than 550,000 distinct CDR3 sequences, approximately 19% seen once. General observations from the study: Through a model of 13 V-J features, ophthalmopathy was separated from stable hyperthyroidism.

The sequencing input was blood. The chain combines TRBV20-1 with TRBJ2-7; the match to TRBD2 covers 8 bases. The sequence derives from a woman aged 50 to 60 with Graves' hyperthyroidism that later progressed to Graves' ophthalmopathy. CDR3 region: CSATIQRGYSYEQYF. The CDR3 nucleotides read TGCAGTGCTACTATCCAGCGGGGGTACTCCTACGAGCAGTACTTC.